Each of the 25 T cell receptor beta chains below was sequenced from the same sample in a study of T cell changes during pregnancy in multiple sclerosis. Data came from immunoSEQ multiplex PCR; TCRdb stores just in-frame clones and leaves some out. The sample lists 89,000 or so clones; around 90% were seen once. The material was PBMCs, obtained in the first trimester of pregnancy. The origin of the receptors is a female donor in good health, serving as a control in a pregnancy study. Some clones in this sample may be carry-over from other donors' samples.

The chain employs TRBV7-8 and TRBJ2-2; 9 bases agree with TRBD2. This CDR3 region has 19 residues. The V gene's germline CDR1 is SGHVS and CDR2 FQNEAQ. V lost 0 bases and J lost 5; bases outside the gene matches: 13. The CDR3 protein is CASSLAPVAGVVYTGELFF. Written as DNA, the CDR3 is TGTGCCAGCAGCTTAGCGCCAGTAGCGGGAGTGGTATATACCGGGGAGCTGTTTTTT.

The chain recombines TRBV27 with TRBJ2-7, with TRBD1 matching over 9 bases. The germline gives CDR1 MNHEY, CDR2 SMNVEV (reference sequence). Trimming removed 7 bases from V and 5 bases from J; junction bases left unmatched: 12. The CDR3 covers 15 residues. CDR3 nucleotides: TGTGCCAGCATCTCGAGACCGGGACAGGGTGACGAGCAGTACTTC. This translates into CASISRPGQGDEQYF.

This chain joins TRBV28 and TRBJ2-7; D gene unclear. The CDR3 consists of 18 residues. V was pared by 6 bases and J by 1 base, with 25 bases between. Germline loops: CDR1 MDHEN, CDR2 SYDVKM. CDR3 region: CASSYPLVPELLSYEQYF. The DNA for the CDR3 is TGTGCCAGCAGCTATCCCCTAGTTCCAGAGCTTCTTTCCTACGAGCAGTACTTC.

V gene TRBV5-5 combines with J gene TRBJ1-4; maybe TRBD1 (6 bases). Germline V CDR1 and CDR2: SGHKS, YYEKEE (reference sequence). The CDR3 spans 16 residues. V was trimmed by 0 bases and J by 6 bases, leaving 15 bases between them. The CDR3 is CASSLAGDLGDEKLFF. The CDR3 DNA sequence: TGTGCCAGCAGCTTGGCAGGGGATCTGGGGGATGAAAAACTGTTTTTT.

V and J are TRBV6-5 and TRBJ1-1; TRBD1 agrees at 7 bases. The CDR3 is made up of 14 amino acids. V shed 4 bases, J shed 1 base, and the junction held 3 bases outside the gene matches. Germline V gives CDR1 MNHEY, CDR2 SVGAGI. This chain's CDR3 is CASSSRTGNTEAFF. DNA of the CDR3: TGTGCCAGCAGTTCCAGGACAGGGAACACTGAAGCTTTCTTT.

The chain's CDR3 is CASSEWGTSGTDTQYF. In nucleotides, the CDR3 is TGCGCCAGCAGTGAGTGGGGGACTAGCGGCACAGATACGCAGTATTTT. This chain uses TRBV10-1 with TRBJ2-3; 10 bases align to TRBD2. CDR3 length: 16 amino acids. CDR1 is WNHNN and CDR2 is SYGVQD in the germline V gene (reference sequence). V trimming: 1 base; J trimming: 1 base; junction bases outside the gene matches: 2.

This chain connects TRBV12-2 to TRBJ2-3; TRBD2, the D gene given by the table, was not confirmed from the DNA. TRBV12-2 is noted as a pseudogene. This CDR3 has 19 amino acids. For the CDR3, the DNA is TGTGCAAGTCCCATACTAGCGGGGGGGCCGTTTTATTGCACAGATACGCAGTATTTT. As protein: CASPILAGGPFYCTDTQYF.

The rearrangement joins TRBV19 to TRBJ1-3; D possibly corresponds to TRBD1 (5 bases). The V gene lost 4 bases and the J gene lost 4 bases, with 11 bases spanning the gap. The CDR3 spans 14 residues. CDR1 and CDR2 from the germline V gene are LNHDA and SQIVND (reference sequence). The DNA for the CDR3 is TGTGCCAGTAGTAAGGACAATTGGGGAAACACCATATATTTT. Translation: CASSKDNWGNTIYF.

The chain links TRBV4-1 to TRBJ2-2; a weak D match, TRBD2 (6 bases). Trimming left V 0 bases short and J 6 bases short, with 17 bases between. This CDR3 comprises 17 residues. The germline gives CDR1 MGHRA, CDR2 YSYEKL. The CDR3 reads CASSQDLETSHPGELFF. Here the CDR3 DNA reads TGCGCCAGCAGCCAAGATTTGGAGACTAGTCATCCCGGGGAGCTGTTTTTT.

This clone appeared a single time. Other DNA sequences in the same sample also yield this CDR3. The rearrangement links TRBV11-2 to TRBJ2-5; TRBD1 aligns across 9 bases. CDR3 size: 13 residues. Germline trimming cut 5 bases from V and 5 bases from J; bases unmatched to any gene: 3. Germline V gene lookup returns CDR1 SGHAT and CDR2 FQNNGV. The CDR3, as DNA: TGTGCCAGCAGCCTCGACAGGGGGGAGACCCAGTACTTC. As protein: CASSLDRGETQYF.

The chain links TRBV5-6 to TRBJ1-5; 9 bases align to TRBD1. Trimming cost V 4 bases and J 4 bases; bases outside gene matches: 3. CDR3 size: 14 residues. Germline V gene data show CDR1 as SGHDT and CDR2 as YYEEEE. The CDR3 loop reads CASSTGTGNQPQHF. The CDR3 nucleotides are TGTGCCAGCAGCACCGGGACAGGGAATCAGCCCCAGCATTTT.

The V gene is TRBV5-6, the J gene TRBJ2-7, with 10 bases fitting TRBD2. After removal of 2 bases from V and 2 bases from J, the junction contained 13 bases not matched to a gene. The CDR3 runs to 18 residues. CDR1 and CDR2 (germline): SGHDT, YYEEEE. Written as DNA, the CDR3 is TGTGCCAGCAGCTTTTGGGCCCGGCTAGCGGGAGTCCCCTACGAGCAGTACTTC. Its protein is CASSFWARLAGVPYEQYF.

This chain connects TRBV19 to TRBJ2-3; possible D gene TRBD2, 5 bases. Trimming shortened V by 5 bases and J by 2 bases, and 14 bases separated the two germline ends. Germline V CDR1 and CDR2: LNHDA, SQIVND (reference sequence). The CDR3 covers 15 residues. CDR3 DNA sequence: TGTGCCAGTAGTTACCTCGGGGTTGACACAGATACGCAGTATTTT. This gives the protein CASSYLGVDTDTQYF.

J is TRBJ1-1 and V is TRBV18; D gene uncertain. Germline V gene sequence: CDR1 KGHSH, CDR2 LQKENI. The CDR3 has 15 amino acids. The ends were cut back, 3 bases at V and 0 bases at J, with 11 bases in the middle. The CDR3 here is CASSPGRGLNTEAFF. CDR3 sequence (DNA): TGTGCCAGCTCACCGGGGAGAGGGCTGAACACTGAAGCTTTCTTT.

The CDR3 loop is CASSPYGNYGYTF. CDR3 in DNA: TGTGCCAGCAGCCCGTACGGGAACTATGGCTACACCTTC. This rearrangement joins TRBV14 to TRBJ1-2; D ambiguous. Trimming stripped 4 bases from V and 2 bases from J, with 8 bases between. This CDR3 region has 13 residues. In germline, CDR1 is SGHDN, CDR2 FVKESK.

The chain uses TRBV11-2 and TRBJ2-7; a weak D match, TRBD1 (6 bases). The germline V gene has CDR1 SGHAT and CDR2 FQNNGV. The V end lost 5 bases, the J end lost 2 bases, and 10 bases lay between the germline ends. The CDR3 totals 13 residues. CDR3 region: CASSIRQAYEQYF. The CDR3 DNA sequence: TGTGCCAGCAGCATCAGACAGGCCTACGAGCAGTACTTC.

This clone was seen a single time. V is TRBV18 and J is TRBJ2-1; possible D gene TRBD2, 6 bases. Germline CDR1 and CDR2: KGHSH and LQKENI. The CDR3 contains 13 residues. The V end was cut by 6 bases, the J end by 7 bases, with 13 bases between. The CDR3 sequence is CASSQTRDNEQFF. The CDR3 bases are TGTGCCAGCTCGCAGACTAGGGATAATGAGCAGTTCTTC.

V gene TRBV4-1 combines with J gene TRBJ2-7; TRBD1 matches 12 bases. The CDR3 spans 16 residues. Germline V gene data show CDR1 as MGHRA and CDR2 as YSYEKL. V was clipped by 3 bases and J by 5 bases; unmatched bases: 8. Here the CDR3 reads CASSQLRGQGAHEQYF. CDR3 in DNA: TGCGCCAGCAGCCAGCTAAGGGGACAGGGGGCCCACGAGCAGTACTTC.

V and J are TRBV4-3 and TRBJ2-7, with 7 bases identical to TRBD2. The V segment lost 4 bases and the J segment 3 bases; nucleotides outside the gene matches: 12. The CDR3 runs 16 residues. CDR1 is LGHNA, CDR2 YSLEER, per germline. The CDR3 bases are TGCGCCAGCAGCCTCATTGGGGGGGAGGGCCGCTACGAGCAGTACTTC. Amino acids: CASSLIGGEGRYEQYF.

The chain links TRBV6-1 to TRBJ2-6; D not resolved. The CDR3 has 14 residues. Germline values: CDR1 MNHNS, CDR2 SASEGT. The CDR3 loop is CATAGDSGANVLTF. DNA for the CDR3: TGTGCTACAGCCGGCGACTCTGGGGCCAACGTCCTGACTTTC.

In DNA form, the CDR3 reads TGTGCCAGCAGCTTAAGGGGAGAGACCCAGTACTTC. Its translation: CASSLRGETQYF. This chain links TRBV11-3 with TRBJ2-5, with TRBD1 as a possible D gene (5 bases). The CDR3 covers 12 residues. Germline CDR1 and CDR2: SGHNT and YENEEA. V was shortened by 2 bases and J by 4 bases, with 5 bases between the two germline ends. Together with reference TRBV11-3 and TRBJ2-5, the CDR3 gives the full variable domain: EAGVVQSPRYKIIEKKQPVAFWCNPISGHNTLYWYLQNLGQGPELLIRYENEEAVDDSQLPKDRFSAERLKGVDSTLKIQPAELGDSAVYLCASSLRGETQYFGPGTRLLVL.

This chain connects TRBV6-5 to TRBJ2-7; 8 nucleotides match TRBD2. V shed 5 bases and J 3 bases; nucleotides not matched to a gene: 9. The germline CDR1 and CDR2 sequences are MNHEY and SVGAGI. The CDR3 is 15 residues long. The CDR3 sequence is CASSAFSGARYEQYF. The CDR3 nucleotides read TGTGCCAGCAGTGCATTTAGCGGGGCACGCTACGAGCAGTACTTC.

This chain links TRBV6-5 with TRBJ1-6, with D hard to call. Germline V CDR1 and CDR2: MNHEY, SVGAGI. The CDR3 is 15 amino acids. V lost 6 bases and J lost 7, with 16 bases in between. The chain's CDR3 is CASRRVVRGNSPLHF. The CDR3 bases are TGTGCCAGCAGGCGGGTAGTCCGTGGAAATTCACCCCTCCACTTT.

The genes are TRBV29-1 and TRBJ2-2; 7 bases are a match to TRBD2. Germline V gene sequence: CDR1 SQVTM, CDR2 ANQGSEA. This CDR3 region has 15 residues. V lost 0 bases to trimming and J lost 5 bases; unmatched junction nucleotides: 6. The CDR3 DNA reads as TGCAGCGTTGAAGATGGAGACGGGGGGACCGGGGAGCTGTTTTTT. Encoded protein: CSVEDGDGGTGELFF.

The chain recombines TRBV27 with TRBJ1-1, with D unresolved. This CDR3 spans 13 amino acids. Trimming left V 5 bases short and J 5 bases short, with 12 bases between. In germline, CDR1 is MNHEY, CDR2 SMNVEV (reference sequence). CDR3 sequence reads: CASSMRVVTEAFF. CDR3 in DNA: TGTGCCAGCAGTATGAGGGTTGTTACTGAAGCTTTCTTT.